One and the same sample provided the 4 T cell receptor beta chains below, sequenced in a study of neurological immune-mediated disorders. TCRdb reanalysed the 5' RACE reads using MiXCR and keeps one entry per CDR3 protein. The repertoire holds 25,000 to 35,000 distinct CDR3 sequences, with around 1.5% as singletons. The sample taken for sequencing was PBMCs. Every receptor here comes from a woman aged 25 to 39 with multiple sclerosis.

The rearrangement joins TRBV12-3 or TRBV12-4 to TRBJ2-7; D possibly corresponds to TRBD1 (6 bases). Trimming cost V 6 bases and J 3 bases, with 18 bases left between them. The CDR3 runs to 15 residues. CDR3: CASSYRERGIYEQYF. As DNA, the CDR3 is TGTGCCAGCAGCTACAGGGAACGGGGTATCTACGAGCAGTACTTC.

This clonotype was found many times. The CDR3 DNA reads as TGTGCCAGCGCACGGGGGAATAATTCACCCCTCCACTTT. Residues: CASARGNNSPLHF. V gene TRBV3-1 combines with J gene TRBJ1-6, with TRBD1 as a possible D gene (5 bases). CDR1 and CDR2 (germline): LGHDT, YNNKEL (reference sequence). V lost 8 bases and J 5 bases, leaving 10 bases between the germline ends. The length of the CDR3 is 13 residues. Based on the CDR3 plus reference TRBV3-1 and TRBJ1-6, the full variable domain is DTAVSQTPKYLVTQMGNDKSIKCEQNLGHDTMYWYKQDSKKFLKIMFSYNNKELIINETVPNRFSPKSPDKAHLNLHINSLELGDSAVYFCASARGNNSPLHFGNGTRLTVT.

The sample holds many counts of this clonotype. V is TRBV27 and J is TRBJ1-5; tentative D call: TRBD1 (6 bases). The CDR3 extends over 16 amino acids. Trimming shortened V by 3 bases and J by 2 bases, and 14 bases separated the two germline ends. Germline values: CDR1 MNHEY, CDR2 SMNVEV (reference sequence). This CDR3 reads CASSLGVGAGNQPQHF. The CDR3 coding sequence is TGTGCCAGCAGTTTGGGCGTGGGGGCTGGCAATCAGCCCCAGCATTTT.

This clonotype is medium-sized. As DNA, the CDR3 is TGTGCCAGCAGCTTTCGATTAACCGAGACCCAGTACTTC. Encoded protein: CASSFRLTETQYF. This sequence joins TRBV7-2 and TRBJ2-5; no definite D call. The V and J ends lost 3 bases and 5 bases respectively, with 10 bases between them. Germline V gene data show CDR1 as SGHTA and CDR2 as FQGNSA. The CDR3 contains 13 residues.